The 4 T cell receptor beta chains below all came from one sample that was sequenced in a study of identical twins. MiXCR, run by TCRdb on the 5' RACE reads, gives a single entry per CDR3 protein. In the table there are about 390,000 distinct CDR3 sequences, roughly 10% of which are singletons. Input material: naive T cells sorted from blood. These receptors were collected from a woman between 45 and 65 years old in good health.

This clonotype was observed a handful of times. V and J are TRBV6-1 and TRBJ2-1, with 9 bases that match TRBD2. The V gene's germline CDR1 is MNHNS and CDR2 SASEGT. J lost 5 bases, V lost 6 bases, and 8 bases had no gene match. The CDR3 sequence is 15 residues long. CDR3 DNA: TGTGCCAGCAGGGGAGCGGGAGGAGCCAACAATGAGCAGTTCTTC. Its protein is CASRGAGGANNEQFF.

This clonotype was seen a few times. The chain couples TRBV27 to TRBJ2-1, with 7 bases identical to TRBD2. The germline gives CDR1 MNHEY, CDR2 SMNVEV (reference sequence). V trimming: 0 bases; J trimming: 6 bases; junction bases outside the gene matches: 5. The CDR3 has 15 amino acids. The CDR3 region has the DNA TGTGCCAGCAGTTTATCGATGCGACTAGCCAATGAGCAGTTCTTC. It specifies CASSLSMRLANEQFF.

The CDR3 region has the DNA TGCGCCAGCAGCTGGACAGACGCGGCCTACGAGCAGTACTTC. It yields the protein CASSWTDAAYEQYF. The V call is TRBV4-1, the J call TRBJ2-7; possible D gene TRBD1, 6 bases. With 5 bases removed from V and 2 bases from J, the gap between germline ends came to 13 bases. This CDR3 spans 14 amino acids. The V gene's germline CDR1 is MGHRA and CDR2 YSYEKL.

This clonotype was detected a few times. This rearrangement joins TRBV15 to TRBJ1-1; possibly TRBD1 for D (5 bases). Trimming took off 1 base at V and 4 bases at J, with 10 bases between the two ends. The CDR3 totals 14 residues. Germline values: CDR1 LNHNV, CDR2 YYDKDF (reference sequence). CDR3 coding DNA: TGTGCCACCAGCAGAGGAGGGGTTACCACTGAAGCTTTCTTT. Translated, it gives CATSRGGVTTEAFF.